This TCR beta chain emerged from a study of PD-1 blockade in classical Hodgkin lymphoma (dated by TCRdb to 2018 to 2021). With respect to the entire study: A peripheral blood immune signature of response to PD-1 blockade in classical Hodgkin lymphoma was defined using TCR beta sequencing and CyTOF. The research as a whole found: Baseline TCR diversity was reported as lower in newly diagnosed patients than in healthy donors, and lower still in relapsed/refractory patients. Only a single clinical trial cohort was studied, and what caused the repertoire differences, possibly disease activity or prior therapy, remained undefined.

According to the study, the label for this sample's time point signals: newly diagnosed, previously untreated cHL patient sample. Magnetic negative selection with a Miltenyi CD4+ T cell isolation kit was used to purify CD4+ T cells from thawed PBMCs. To serve as a comparison group for the relapsed/refractory trial patients, PBMCs were sequenced from patients with newly diagnosed, previously untreated classical Hodgkin lymphoma. Peripheral blood was collected in 8 mL Vacutainer Cell Preparation Tubes, from which PBMCs were isolated by centrifugation and then cryopreserved. Purified CD4+ and CD8+ fractions were prepared only for cases where an additional PBMC sample was available. Magnetically labelled cells were depleted on LS columns in a quadroMACS separator, and the flow-through was collected as the purified fraction. The Qiagen DNeasy kit was used to extract genomic DNA both from unsorted PBMCs and from the negatively selected CD4+ and CD8+ fractions. TCR beta CDR3 regions were amplified by immunoSEQ multiplex PCR using primers annealing to V and J segments. A synthetic immune receptor repertoire was used to minimize amplification bias, and any residual bias was removed computationally once sequencing was done. Per the authors' processing: Custom Python scripts were used to quantify repertoire diversity as the Shannon entropy index. Unsorted, CD4+ and CD8+ repertoires were analyzed separately, except in combined analyses where CD4+ and CD8+ sequences were merged in silico. The clones in this table, taken by TCRdb from immuneACCESS, are in-frame only. Not every clone is retained; where verified, under half of the shortfall comes from an unresolved V gene, and the cause of the rest is unknown. V and J calls and clone size are copied from that table; D and trimming were computed from the DNA. The sample includes around 30,000 clones, with about 90% observed a single time. The top ten hold around 0.33% of the sample.

Notes on this clone: This clone's antigen is unknown. No base quality information exists; no much larger clone differs at one position.

The sample comprised CD4+ T cells from blood. The TCR originated in a human donor with classical Hodgkin lymphoma.

The DNA sequence follows: TGCGCCAGCAGCCAAAGGGGACTAGCGGGATACGAGCAGTACTTC. It specifies CASSQRGLAGYEQYF. The chain is encoded by TRBV4-1 joined to TRBJ2-5, and 13 junction bases match TRBD2. The end of the DNA aligns better with TRBJ2-7, so the J call may be wrong. Including the terminal cysteine and phenylalanine, the CDR3 comprises 15 residues. Here the CDR3 DNA is all that survives: 45 bases in frame from base 1. According to the germline V gene, CDR1 reads MGHRA and CDR2 reads YSYEKL.